The clone carrying this T cell receptor (beta chain) was seen only once. This sample stems from a study of blood T cell repertoires in COVID-19. The overall study: COVID-19 samples collected from the United States, Italy and Spain covered acute and convalescent phases. T cells, B-cell-depleted T cells, or PBMCs provided the cDNA or gDNA that served as material.

Authors' data handling: Researchers report that nucleated cell counts were estimated from reference gene primer amplification. The repertoire was sequenced with immunoSEQ multiplex PCR; TCRdb's copy has only in-frame clones and lacks some. Clone size and V and J calls were adopted from that table, with D and trimming inferred from the DNA. The sample carries more than 150,000 clones, roughly 83% recorded once. The CDR3 sequence is 17 residues long. CDR1 is LGHDT and CDR2 is YNNKEL in the germline V gene (reference sequence). Deletions cut 2 bases from V and 1 base from J, with 15 bases between. This TCR came from a man aged 18-30 years with active or convalescent COVID-19. The rearrangement links TRBV3-1 (or the pseudogene TRBV3-2) to TRBJ2-4; TRBD2 is a possible D gene (5 bases). Source material: peripheral blood. CDR3 amino acids: CASSQSPVARAKNIQYF. The DNA of the CDR3 is TGTGCCAGCAGCCAATCCCCCGTAGCGCGTGCCAAAAACATTCAGTACTTC.